This T cell receptor (beta chain) was identified during a study of T cells in Graves' hyperthyroidism and ophthalmopathy. Overall study findings and caveats: In validation, the model predicted ophthalmopathy. These predictions came a median approximately 5.9 months before onset.

TCR beta CDR3 regions were amplified from RNA transcripts. A first-round RT-PCR of the TCR CDR3 used the HTBI primer set. TCRdb recomputed calls from the multiplex PCR reads with MiXCR, one row per CDR3 protein. Of 600,000 or so distinct CDR3 sequences listed, 11% to 15% are singletons. This CDR3 has 12 amino acids. Germline lookup yields CDR1 SGHVS and CDR2 FQNEAQ. The V gene lost 11 bases and the J gene lost 7 bases, with 18 bases spanning the gap. A few counts support this clonotype. Its antigen remains unidentified. A much larger clonotype is one base distant, so this may be a read error. V is TRBV7-8 and J is TRBJ2-7; no clear D. This sequence originates from a woman in her late teens or twenties with Graves' ophthalmopathy. The source material was blood. CDR3 DNA: TGTGCCGGCCTCCCTGTTGTGGGGGAGCAGTACTTC. Protein sequence: CAGLPVVGEQYF.